This T cell receptor (beta chain) was observed in a study of cytomegalovirus exposure and HLA in healthy donors. Overall study: Falling in the Caucasian-associated ancestry cluster were roughly 86% of 398 genotyped donors.

Study-level points and caveats: Rarity marked most TCR sequences, yet some public TCRs occurred in many donors. Later on, a genetic analysis was performed. It linked a missense variant in DCLRE1C with V- and J-gene trimming of TCR beta.

The length of the CDR3 is 13 residues. The germline V and J ends were trimmed by 5 bases and 4 bases, with 9 bases remaining between them. CDR1 and CDR2 from the germline V gene are MNHEY and SMNVEV (reference sequence). It was with 60 Vbeta and 13 Jbeta primers that the PCR ran. In the authors' workflow: A later analysis counted around 74 million unique TCR beta chains, roughly 11 million shared. Repertoires were generated with immunoSEQ multiplex PCR, while TCRdb's copy carries only in-frame clones and drops some. Clone size and the V and J calls come from that table; the DNA yielded D and trimming. Here the sample table reports roughly 200,000 clones. Points on this clone: Its antigen is unidentified.

The chain links TRBV27 to TRBJ1-5; no clear D. The origin of this receptor is a man between 25 and 39 years old in good health and CMV-seronegative. Material for sequencing was PBMCs. As DNA, the CDR3 is TGTGCCAGCAGTGCCGTCCAGAATCAGCCCCAGCATTTT. Translation gives CASSAVQNQPQHF.